These 13 T cell receptor beta chains share one sample of origin, sequenced in a study of radiation and T cells in renal cell carcinoma. The time point denotes: baseline pretreatment blood. Treatment given: 15 Gy SBRT to primary tumor, nephrectomy 4 weeks later. Assay: immunoSEQ multiplex PCR; the TCRdb copy retains only in-frame clones and omits some. The data contain about 130,000 clones, around 84% of them singletons. This specimen consisted of blood, obtained from a patient whose treatment included radiotherapy and nephrectomy. All receptors come from an older woman with renal cell carcinoma.

The chain combines TRBV11-2 with TRBJ2-5, with TRBD2 matching over 7 bases. CDR3 length equals 15 residues. The V gene end was trimmed by 0 bases and the J gene end by 7 bases; junction bases not matched to a gene: 8. Per the germline V gene, CDR1 is SGHAT and CDR2 is FQNNGV. The CDR3 DNA is TGTGCCAGCAGCTTAGAAGGGTTCGGACTAGTGACCCAGTACTTC. Its translation is CASSLEGFGLVTQYF.

V is TRBV19 and J is TRBJ1-5; the D is unclear. CDR3 length: 13 amino acids. Germline V gene data show CDR1 as LNHDA and CDR2 as SQIVND (reference sequence). V lost 4 bases, J lost 4 bases, and 8 bases lay in between. The CDR3 DNA follows: TGTGCCAGTAGTAACCCGAATAATCAGCCCCAGCATTTT. Translation: CASSNPNNQPQHF.

This sequence joins TRBV19 and TRBJ1-2; TRBD1 agrees at 8 bases. The CDR3 is 14 residues long. Germline trimming cut 6 bases from V and 3 bases from J; bases unmatched to any gene: 6. CDR1 LNHDA and CDR2 SQIVND come from the germline V gene (reference sequence). The CDR3 spells CASRPTGVDYGYTF. The CDR3 DNA sequence: TGTGCCAGTAGGCCGACAGGGGTGGACTATGGCTACACCTTC.

CDR3 bases: TGTGCCAGCAGCCTAGGGCGTACTGAAGCTTTCTTT. Its protein is CASSLGRTEAFF. The chain is built from TRBV7-9 and TRBJ1-1; no reliable D call. This CDR3 comprises 12 residues. Germline CDR1 is SEHNR and CDR2 is FQNEAQ (reference sequence). V was cut by 5 bases and J by 5 bases, with 9 bases left in between.

The chain couples TRBV7-6 to TRBJ1-2, with TRBD1 as a possible D gene (5 bases). Germline lookup yields CDR1 SGHVS and CDR2 FNYEAQ. Trimming pared 4 bases from V and 4 bases from J, leaving 10 bases between. This CDR3 spans 13 amino acids. CDR3 amino acids: CASSYGAGYGYTF. In nucleotides, the CDR3 is TGTGCCAGCAGCTACGGGGCAGGCTATGGCTACACCTTC.

The gene calls are TRBV6-6 and TRBJ2-7; D perhaps matches TRBD1 (6 bases). The length of the CDR3 is 12 residues. Between the trimmed V and J ends, which lost 6 bases and 5 bases, there was a span of 11 bases. The germline V gene has CDR1 MNHNY and CDR2 SVGAGI (reference sequence). CDR3 DNA: TGTGCCAGCAGGACGAACAGGGACGAGCAGTACTTC. It translates to CASRTNRDEQYF.

This chain connects TRBV27 to TRBJ2-7, with a weak D call TRBD2 (6 bases). The CDR3 has 14 residues. From germline, CDR1 is MNHEY and CDR2 SMNVEV (reference sequence). The ends were cut back, 6 bases at V and 5 bases at J, with 17 bases in the middle. CDR3 protein: CASRPLGGPNEQYF. The CDR3 bases are TGTGCCAGCAGACCTCTGGGGGGTCCCAACGAGCAGTACTTC.

This chain joins TRBV11-2 and TRBJ2-1; D may match TRBD1 or TRBD2 (5 bases each). The CDR3 totals 17 residues. CDR1 is SGHAT and CDR2 is FQNNGV in the germline V gene. V was trimmed by 0 bases and J by 2 bases, leaving 14 bases between them. The DNA for the CDR3 is TGTGCCAGCAGCTTAGAGCCCTTCGGGACGGCCTACAATGAGCAGTTCTTC. Translating it yields CASSLEPFGTAYNEQFF.

This sequence joins TRBV5-1 and TRBJ1-1, with D tentatively TRBD1 (5 bases). Germline V gene lookup returns CDR1 SGHRS and CDR2 YFSETQ. The CDR3 is 13 amino acids. Between the trimmed V and J ends, which lost 6 bases and 1 base, there was a span of 10 bases. CDR3 coding DNA: TGCGCCAGCAAAGAGGACAAGAACACTGAAGCTTTCTTT. It specifies CASKEDKNTEAFF.

The gene calls are TRBV7-2 and TRBJ2-3; 7 positions agree with TRBD2. CDR1 and CDR2 from the germline V gene are SGHTA and FQGNSA. J was trimmed by 3 bases and V by 5 bases; bases with no gene match: 11. CDR3 length: 16 residues. CDR3 protein: CASSPPGGRATDTQYF. CDR3 bases: TGTGCCAGCAGCCCCCCGGGGGGAAGAGCAACAGATACGCAGTATTTT.

The V gene is TRBV6-6, the J gene TRBJ1-1, with a possible D match to TRBD1 (5 bases). This CDR3 spans 16 amino acids. Trimming shortened V by 0 bases and J by 1 base, and 12 bases separated the two germline ends. In germline, CDR1 is MNHNY, CDR2 SVGAGI (reference sequence). The CDR3 here is CASSYSWGGANTEAFF. CDR3 nucleotide sequence: TGTGCCAGCAGTTACTCGTGGGGAGGGGCGAACACTGAAGCTTTCTTT.

The genes are TRBV5-4 and TRBJ2-1, with 7 nucleotides matching TRBD1. The V gene's germline CDR1 is SGHNT and CDR2 YYREEE (reference sequence). The CDR3 runs to 18 residues. V was clipped by 4 bases and J by 0 bases; unmatched bases: 13. CDR3 sequence: CASSPPTGSLSSYNEQFF. As DNA, the CDR3 is TGTGCCAGCAGCCCCCCGACAGGGTCTCTTAGCTCCTACAATGAGCAGTTCTTC.

The chain is built from TRBV28 and TRBJ2-5; D may correspond to TRBD1 or TRBD2 (5 bases each). The CDR3 is 16 residues long. Trimming pared 3 bases from V and 1 base from J, leaving 15 bases between. In germline, CDR1 is MDHEN, CDR2 SYDVKM. CDR3 DNA: TGTGCCAGCAGTTTCGGGGCAATTAAGACCCAAGAGACCCAGTACTTC. It yields the protein CASSFGAIKTQETQYF. Full variable domain (rest looked up from reference TRBV28 and TRBJ2-5): DVKVTQSSRYLVKRTGEKVFLECVQDMDHENMFWYRQDPGLGLRLIYFSYDVKMKEKGDIPEGYSVSREKKERFSLILESASTNQTSMYLCASSFGAIKTQETQYFGPGTRLLVL.